This T cell receptor beta chain was sequenced during a study of blood T cell repertoires in COVID-19. Deletions cut 3 bases from V and 4 bases from J, with 15 bases between. This CDR3 spans 15 amino acids. Germline CDR1 and CDR2: SNHLY and FYNNEI. Data came from immunoSEQ multiplex PCR; TCRdb stores just in-frame clones and leaves some out. In the table there are about 480,000 clones, approximately 90% of which are singletons. This TCR came from a woman aged 45-65 years with COVID-19, enrolled during active disease. The specimen sequenced was peripheral blood. The V call is TRBV2, the J call TRBJ1-2; maybe TRBD1 (6 bases). Written as DNA, the CDR3 is TGTGCCAGCAGTGACGGAAGGGACACCGGCTATGGCTACACCTTC. Translated: CASSDGRDTGYGYTF. The whole variable domain, filled in from reference TRBV2 and TRBJ1-2, reads EPEVTQTPSHQVTQMGQEVILRCVPISNHLYFYWYRQILGQKVEFLVSFYNNEISEKSEIFDDQFSVERPDGSNFTLKIRSTKLEDSAMYFCASSDGRDTGYGYTFGSGTRLTVV.